This TCR beta chain was identified in a study of beta chain features in type 1 diabetes. Study observations and caveats: Researchers report that Type 1 diabetes patients had moderately but significantly shorter TCRB CDR3s across all four CD4+ subsets. Sampled from patients, naive, central memory and Treg TCRB repertoires appeared more similar than those sampled from healthy donors. In cDNA sequencing, cells with high TCR expression could be over-represented.

Note on this clone: Its antigen is not identified.

The whole isolated RNA underwent reverse transcription, so sequencing captured expressed TCRB transcripts. About 3.57 million reads were obtained on average from naive, central memory and regulatory T cell samples. Profiling relied on immunoSEQ multiplex PCR, and the TCRdb table lists in-frame clones only, not all of them. The table includes 150,000 or so clones, roughly 8% detected once. There was one heparinised blood draw per donor, averaging about 100 mL. The sample taken for sequencing was central memory CD4+ T cells from blood. This clonotype was obtained from a young woman with type 1 diabetes.

For the CDR3, the DNA is TGTGCCAGCAGCGTGCGGGCCTACGAGCAGTACTTC. Translating it yields CASSVRAYEQYF. The chain couples TRBV7-9 to TRBJ2-7; possibly TRBD2 for D (5 bases). The CDR3 covers 12 residues. Trimming cost V 5 bases and J 2 bases, with 7 bases left between them. Per the germline V gene, CDR1 is SEHNR and CDR2 is FQNEAQ (reference sequence).